This paragraph covers one T cell receptor (beta chain) sequence. Its antigen is not known. This entry belongs to a study of shared clonotypes between healthy human individuals. Generated by immunoSEQ multiplex PCR, the TCRdb table keeps only in-frame clones and is missing some. The sample has about 1.9 million clones, about 94% seen once. Findings and limits, study-wide: Deeper or shallower sequencing was expected to change how clonotypes are shared among donors. Generation of non-shared clonotypes was less probable than generation of clonotypes shared by all four donors.

V lost 3 bases and J lost 8, with 11 bases in between. The CDR3 loop spans 13 amino acids. In germline, CDR1 is SGHAT, CDR2 FQNNGV. The naive CD8 subset, CD45RO-negative cells positively selected for CCR7, excluded terminally differentiated effector memory CD45RA+ cells. This sequence originates from a man between 18 and 35 years old in good health. Some clones in this sample may be carry-over from other donors' samples. The sequencing input was naive CD8+ T cells from PBMCs. The chain recombines TRBV11-2 with TRBJ2-1; D is ambiguous. CDR3 in amino acids: CASSFQVADEQFF. As DNA, the CDR3 is TGTGCCAGCAGCTTCCAGGTCGCGGATGAGCAGTTCTTC.